This T cell receptor beta chain was captured by sequencing in a study of cytomegalovirus exposure and HLA in healthy donors. Whole-study findings and limits: The study designated roughly 160 TCR beta chains cytomegalovirus-associated.

Though probably carrying unrecorded immune exposures, donors were nominally healthy at sampling. The primer mix had 60 Vbeta and 13 Jbeta primers. Measured with immunoSEQ multiplex PCR; TCRdb has only the in-frame clones, and not every one. The sample contains approximately 67,000 clones, 85% to 90% of which appear only once. CDR1 MDHEN and CDR2 SYDVKM come from the germline V gene. This CDR3 has 12 residues. V lost 3 bases, J lost 4 bases, and 4 bases lay in between. Concerning this clone itself: Its matching antigen is unknown.

What was sequenced was PBMCs. The chain joins TRBV28 to TRBJ2-1; no definite D call. This clonotype was sampled from a woman aged 30 to 39 in good health and CMV-seropositive. Here the CDR3 DNA reads TGTGCCAGCAGTTTGACTTACAATGAGCAGTTCTTC. Its protein product is CASSLTYNEQFF.